This T cell receptor (beta chain) appears in the sequencing data of a study of identical twins. Healthy Caucasians, and only they, were the donors. This clonotype was counted between two and nine times. Its cognate antigen is unknown. TCRdb re-called the 5' RACE reads with MiXCR, one entry per CDR3 protein. The table records 200,000 to 250,000 distinct CDR3 sequences, about 13% of them present only once. Whole-study findings and limits: Researchers caution that invariant MAIT and iNKT cells could partly confound zero-insertion analyses. Memory repertoires lacked the insertion deficit that abundant cord blood beta clonotypes showed.

The sample was also linked to a second study, of yellow fever vaccine responses in identical twins.

This clonotype was obtained from a woman between 18 and 30 years old in good health. The source material was memory (CD45RO+) T cells sorted from blood.

The CDR3 DNA is TGTGCCAGCAGCCTCTTCCCTGGCGGGAGCAAATCCTACGAGCAGTACTTC. Translated, it gives CASSLFPGGSKSYEQYF. The V and J genes are TRBV5-6 and TRBJ2-7; 7 positions match TRBD2. The V gene end was trimmed by 4 bases and the J gene end by 1 base; junction bases not matched to a gene: 14. The length of the CDR3 is 17 residues. Germline CDR1 and CDR2: SGHDT and YYEEEE.